The clone carrying this TCR beta chain was counted only a few times. This record comes from a study of blood T cell repertoires in COVID-19. Study-level information: Both acute and convalescent COVID-19 samples were obtained from the United States, Italy and Spain. In each case, the material was cDNA or gDNA derived from T cells, B-cell-depleted T cells, or PBMCs.

In the study's own analysis: Estimation of nucleated cell counts relied on the amplification of reference gene primers. Using immunoSEQ multiplex PCR, the repertoire was profiled, and TCRdb retains in-frame clones only, with some absent. D and trimming come from the DNA, and the V and J calls and clone size come from that table. The repertoire holds some 80,000 clones, with 75% to 95% as singletons. There are 12 residues in the CDR3. CDR1 and CDR2 (germline): ENHRY, SYGVKD. With 7 bases removed from V and 0 bases from J, the gap between germline ends came to 7 bases. This chain links TRBV10-3 with TRBJ2-7; D is uncertain. This sequence was found in a woman older than 75 with acute or convalescent COVID-19. Sequencing was carried out using peripheral blood. The CDR3 here is CAIKTSSYEQYF. CDR3 sequence (DNA): TGTGCCATCAAAACAAGCTCCTACGAGCAGTACTTC.